This TCR beta chain comes out of a study of CD8+CD57+ T cells in acquired aplastic anemia. Background on the study: The DNA of sorted CD4+ and CD8+ cells averaged about 3 ug. The study obtained about 10.8 million reads on average for CD4+ cells from healthy donors. Study-wide results and limits: Between the patient and control groups, CD8+ Simpson's diversity did not differ significantly. The study identified roughly 29 CD8+ CDR3 sequences shared by patients and controls.

There are 11 residues in the CDR3. The germline V gene has CDR1 DFQATT and CDR2 SNEGSKA (reference sequence). Trimming took off 5 bases at V and 5 bases at J, with 9 bases between the two ends. This clonotype was counted once. Its antigen is not identified. Profiling that covered TCR beta VDJ and CDR3 relied on genomic DNA as its template. TCRdb reprocessed the reads with MiXCR, giving one entry per CDR3 protein. The sample has over 200,000 distinct CDR3 sequences, over 55% seen once. Sequencing was carried out using sorted CD4+, CD8+, or CD8+CD57+ T cells (not recorded which) from PBMCs. The sequence derives from a human donor in good health. V is TRBV20-1 and J is TRBJ1-1; TRBD1 might be the D (5 bases). The chain's CDR3 is CSAAGDTEAFF. The CDR3 region has the DNA TGCAGTGCTGCGGGGGATACTGAAGCTTTCTTT.